The TCR beta chain under discussion was sequenced for a study of T cells in Graves' hyperthyroidism and ophthalmopathy. The V and J ends lost 5 bases and 1 base respectively, with 14 bases between them. The CDR3 loop spans 15 amino acids. Germline V gene sequence: CDR1 LGHNA, CDR2 YNFKEQ. TCR beta CDR3 regions were amplified from RNA transcripts. HTBI primers were used for first-round RT-PCR of the TCR CDR3. TCRdb fed the multiplex PCR reads into MiXCR, producing one record per CDR3 protein. The table records 650,000 to 850,000 distinct CDR3 sequences, 18% of them present only once. Hyperthyroidism patients were newly diagnosed, had disease duration under 2 months, and were aged 18 to 65 years. The diagnostic basis comprised clinical symptoms, serum thyroxine and TRAb, thyroid ultrasound and orbital computed tomography.

This sequence joins TRBV4-2 and TRBJ1-1; D perhaps matches TRBD1 (5 bases). This TCR was recovered from a woman aged 50 to 60 with Graves' hyperthyroidism that later progressed to Graves' ophthalmopathy. Sequenced: blood. The CDR3 reads CASSYMTETNTEAFF. Written as DNA, the CDR3 is TGTGCCAGCAGCTACATGACAGAGACGAACACTGAAGCTTTCTTT.